The 6 T cell receptor beta chains presented below share a single source sample, sequenced in a study of shared clonotypes between healthy human individuals. Using immunoSEQ multiplex PCR, the repertoire was profiled, and TCRdb retains in-frame clones only, with some absent. The repertoire holds about 110,000 clones, with 68% as singletons. What was sequenced was memory CD8+ T cells sorted from blood. Subset of the sample: CD45RO+ cells pooled with CCR7-negative TemRA cells. The receptors here all came from a woman in her twenties or thirties in good health.

The chain joins TRBV6-1 to TRBJ2-5; TRBD1 agrees at 7 bases. CDR3 size: 14 residues. The trim removed 4 bases at V and 5 bases at J, leaving 7 bases unmatched. Germline V gene data show CDR1 as MNHNS and CDR2 as SASEGT. The chain's CDR3 is CASSVTGEWETQYF. The CDR3 DNA reads TGTGCCAGCAGTGTAACAGGGGAATGGGAGACCCAGTACTTC.

V gene TRBV27 combines with J gene TRBJ2-7; 11 bases align to TRBD2. The CDR3 runs to 15 residues. CDR1 is MNHEY and CDR2 is SMNVEV in the germline V gene (reference sequence). V trimming: 1 base; J trimming: 6 bases; junction bases outside the gene matches: 5. CDR3 region: CASSLWTSGYGEQYF. The DNA of the CDR3 is TGTGCCAGCAGTTTATGGACTAGCGGGTACGGCGAGCAGTACTTC.

This chain connects TRBV28 to TRBJ1-1; D may be TRBD1 (5 bases). CDR1 is MDHEN and CDR2 is SYDVKM in the germline V gene. The germline V and J ends were trimmed by 2 bases and 0 bases, with 19 bases remaining between them. This CDR3 has 18 residues. The CDR3 here is CASSLGAWGFFVNTEAFF. As DNA, the CDR3 is TGTGCCAGCAGTTTAGGTGCCTGGGGCTTTTTCGTGAACACTGAAGCTTTCTTT.

The V call is TRBV6-6, the J call TRBJ1-1; TRBD1 aligns across 7 bases. The CDR3 is made up of 15 amino acids. Unmatched junction bases numbered 11, after V lost 4 bases and J lost 6 bases. The germline gives CDR1 MNHNY, CDR2 SVGAGI (reference sequence). In nucleotides, the CDR3 is TGTGCCAGCAGTTTAACACAGGGGTTGTTCGCTGAAGCTTTCTTT. Protein sequence: CASSLTQGLFAEAFF.

The chain has TRBV6-5 and TRBJ2-1; the D is unclear. CDR3 length: 12 amino acids. Trimming pared 4 bases from V and 8 bases from J, leaving 9 bases between. In germline, CDR1 is MNHEY, CDR2 SVGAGI. CDR3 region: CASSSPIHEQFF. CDR3 DNA sequence: TGTGCCAGCAGTTCCCCTATCCATGAGCAGTTCTTC.

This chain connects TRBV5-4 to TRBJ2-1; TRBD2 might be the D (6 bases). The CDR3 is 14 residues long. Germline values: CDR1 SGHNT, CDR2 YYREEE (reference sequence). With 1 base removed from V and 7 bases from J, the gap between germline ends came to 12 bases. CDR3 sequence reads: CASSLRRGANEQFF. CDR3 nucleotides: TGTGCCAGCAGCTTGCGGCGGGGTGCGAATGAGCAGTTCTTC.